This T cell receptor beta chain was observed in a study of beta chain features in type 1 diabetes. This clone was observed a single time. Antigen specificity is unknown. The germline gives CDR1 SGHNT, CDR2 YYREEE (reference sequence). Unmatched junction bases numbered 17, after V lost 3 bases and J lost 11 bases. This CDR3 spans 15 amino acids. Regarding the study as a whole: The naive, central memory and Treg TCRB repertoires looked more alike in patients than they did in healthy donors. Here, the possible influence of HLA type (on TCRB rearrangement) remained unresolved. It was possible that PCR favored shorter templates, equally so in patients and controls.

Expressed TCRB transcripts were sequenced, since all the RNA that had been isolated was reverse transcribed. Naive, central memory and regulatory T cell samples yielded some 3.9 million reads on average. Libraries were prepared by immunoSEQ multiplex PCR; TCRdb keeps only in-frame clonotypes and omits some of them. The sample records about 250,000 clones, 13% to 15% being singletons. The chain is built from TRBV5-4 and TRBJ2-7; 7 bases are shared with TRBD1. This clonotype originated in a middle-aged woman in good health. The sequenced sample consisted of naive CD4+ T cells from blood. The CDR3 nucleotides are TGTGCCAGCAGCTCAACAGGGGAAGGGGATACATTGGAGTACTTC. Translation gives CASSSTGEGDTLEYF.